This TCR beta chain originates from a study of control samples from healthy donors and cancer patients (dated by TCRdb to 2018 to 2020). The library was built by means of the immunoSEQ multiplex PCR assay. Entries here come from immuneACCESS through TCRdb and include only in-frame sequences with V and J called. Some clones fail to appear in such tables; in the studies checked, an unresolved V gene covers under half of the shortfall, and the cause of the remainder is unknown. This sample holds about 160,000 clones; about 90% were observed only once. Of the sample, around 12% falls within the top ten clones. V and J lose 1 base and 5 bases, and a span of 14 bases separates them. CDR1 and CDR2 are drawn from the germline V gene: SGHVS, FQNEAQ. Including cysteine and phenylalanine, the CDR3 has 15 amino acids. Left in the record is the CDR3 DNA by itself, 45 bases read in frame from the first base. As to this clone: Its antigen is still unknown. Base qualities are not at hand, and no much larger clone is one base apart.

The origin of this receptor is a young man in good health. The sequenced material came from blood. The V gene is TRBV7-8 and the J gene is TRBJ2-5; the D segment is perhaps TRBD1 or TRBD2, each sharing 6 matched bases. This receptor has the CDR3 CASSLEGGLRETQYF. The DNA reads TGTGCCAGCAGCTTAGAGGGGGGACTTAGGGAGACCCAGTACTTC.